The 17 T cell receptor beta chains listed next were all sequenced from one sample in a study of T-cell memory formation after mild COVID-19. TCRdb passed the 5' RACE reads through MiXCR, listing each CDR3 protein once. This sample has roughly 150,000 distinct CDR3 sequences, with about 14% found just once. Source material: PBMCs or a T cell subset sorted from them (not recorded which). These receptor sequences come from an adult woman who had mild COVID-19 (a few samples of this study predate the infection). Cell type and time point are not known.

This clonotype was observed a handful of times. The rearrangement links TRBV13 to TRBJ2-2; no clear D gene. The V end was cut by 1 base, the J end by 3 bases, with 3 bases between. Germline loops: CDR1 PRHDT, CDR2 FYEKMQ (reference sequence). The CDR3 extends over 13 amino acids. The CDR3 sequence: CASSLEDTGELFF. For the CDR3, the DNA is TGTGCCAGCAGCTTAGAGGACACCGGGGAGCTGTTTTTT. Filled out from reference TRBV13 and TRBJ2-2, the complete variable domain reads AAGVIQSPRHLIKEKRETATLKCYPIPRHDTVYWYQQGPGQDPQFLISFYEKMQSDKGSIPDRFSAQQFSDYHSELNMSSLELGDSALYFCASSLEDTGELFFGEGSRLTVL.

This clonotype has just a few counts. This rearrangement joins TRBV12-3 or TRBV12-4 to TRBJ2-3, with D possibly TRBD1 on 7 matching bases. The V end lost 3 bases, the J end lost 4 bases, and 14 bases lay between the germline ends. The CDR3 is 15 amino acids. As DNA, the CDR3 is TGTGCCAGCAGTTTGTACAGGGGACTTTCAGATACGCAGTATTTT. As protein: CASSLYRGLSDTQYF.

Ten or more counts support this clonotype. The J gene is TRBJ2-1, the V gene TRBV4-1; 13 positions match TRBD2. Unmatched junction bases numbered 5, after V lost 6 bases and J lost 6 bases. The length of the CDR3 is 15 residues. Per the germline V gene, CDR1 is MGHRA and CDR2 is YSYEKL. The CDR3 DNA sequence: TGCGCCAGCAGTCAGGGACTAGCGGGGACCAATGAGCAGTTCTTC. Translation: CASSQGLAGTNEQFF.

This chain joins TRBV7-9 and TRBJ1-1; 7 bases align to TRBD1. The CDR3 loop spans 14 amino acids. V was clipped by 6 bases and J by 1 base; unmatched bases: 5. CDR1 is SEHNR, CDR2 FQNEAQ, per germline (reference sequence). The CDR3 loop reads CASSGDSWNTEAFF. The DNA for the CDR3 is TGTGCCAGCAGTGGGGACAGTTGGAACACTGAAGCTTTCTTT.

V and J are TRBV7-2 and TRBJ2-7, with TRBD1 identical over 8 bases. Looked up from germline, CDR1 is SGHTA and CDR2 is FQGNSA. V shed 5 bases, J shed 0 bases, and the junction held 3 bases outside the gene matches. The CDR3 extends over 14 amino acids. The CDR3 bases are TGTGCCAGCAGCAAGACAGGGGACTCCTACGAGCAGTACTTC. Protein product: CASSKTGDSYEQYF. Full variable domain (rest looked up from reference TRBV7-2 and TRBJ2-7): GAGVSQSPSNKVTEKGKDVELRCDPISGHTALYWYRQSLGQGLEFLIYFQGNSAPDKSGLPSDRFSAERTGGSVSTLTIQRTQQEDSAVYLCASSKTGDSYEQYFGPGTRLTVT.

This clonotype was seen only a few times. This sequence joins TRBV24-1 and TRBJ2-3, with D tentatively TRBD2 (6 bases). The germline V and J ends were trimmed by 0 bases and 0 bases, with 12 bases remaining between them. The length of the CDR3 is 17 residues. Germline CDR1 and CDR2: KGHDR and SFDVKD. The CDR3 here is CATSDLLGGTSTDTQYF. DNA of the CDR3: TGTGCCACCAGTGATTTGCTCGGGGGAACTAGCACAGATACGCAGTATTTT.

The gene calls are TRBV5-6 and TRBJ2-3; TRBD2 matches at 7 bases. The J segment lost 5 bases and the V segment lost 4 bases, leaving 10 bases of the junction unmatched. The CDR3 extends over 15 amino acids. Germline V gives CDR1 SGHDT, CDR2 YYEEEE. The CDR3 loop reads CASSVVGGDGDTQYF. In nucleotides, the CDR3 is TGTGCCAGCAGCGTCGTGGGGGGGGACGGAGATACGCAGTATTTT. The full variable domain, rest sourced from reference TRBV5-6 and TRBJ2-3, is DAGVTQSPTHLIKTRGQQVTLRCSPKSGHDTVSWYQQALGQGPQFIFQYYEEEERQRGNFPDRFSGHQFPNYSSELNVNALLLGDSALYLCASSVVGGDGDTQYFGPGTRLTVL.

The rearrangement uses TRBV7-9 and TRBJ2-7; weak D call: TRBD2 (6 bases). CDR1 and CDR2 from the germline V gene are SEHNR and FQNEAQ (reference sequence). Trimming cost V 7 bases and J 5 bases, with 15 bases left between them. This CDR3 contains 13 residues. CDR3 DNA: TGTGCCAGCAAACCGGGACTGGGGGACGAGCAGTACTTC. Encoded protein: CASKPGLGDEQYF.

This clonotype was observed many times. At one end, the junction sequence differs from germline, possibly due to a read error. V is TRBV5-1 and J is TRBJ2-1; 11 bases match TRBD2. Germline V lookup: CDR1 SGHRS, CDR2 YFSETQ. CDR3 size: 14 residues. DNA of the CDR3: TGTGCCAGCAGCTTAGCGGGAGGGTCCAATGAGCAGTTCTTC. Translation gives CASSLAGGSNEQFF.

The table lists this clonotype with a few counts. This chain links TRBV7-2 with TRBJ1-1, with D unclear. V shed 0 bases and J shed 3 bases, with 11 bases lying between them. The CDR3 is 15 amino acids. CDR1 SGHTA and CDR2 FQGNSA come from the germline V gene. In DNA form, the CDR3 reads TGTGCCAGCAGCTTAGCGGAGACAACCTACACTGAAGCTTTCTTT. It codes for CASSLAETTYTEAFF.

The chain employs TRBV19 and TRBJ2-7; a weak D match, TRBD2 (7 bases). CDR3 size: 16 residues. V dropped 0 bases and J dropped 4 bases, with 16 bases sitting between them. Per the germline V gene, CDR1 is LNHDA and CDR2 is SQIVND (reference sequence). DNA for the CDR3: TGTGCCAGTAGTATAGATCCTCTGCGGGGGCCTTACGAGCAGTACTTC. Translated, it gives CASSIDPLRGPYEQYF.

The V gene is TRBV7-9, the J gene TRBJ2-7; D gene ambiguous. The V end was cut by 1 base, the J end by 3 bases, with 7 bases between. CDR1 and CDR2 (germline): SEHNR, FQNEAQ (reference sequence). This CDR3 contains 13 residues. CDR3 sequence: CASSLVDGYEQYF. The CDR3 nucleotides are TGTGCCAGCAGCTTAGTTGACGGCTACGAGCAGTACTTC.

This clonotype was observed a handful of times. The chain employs TRBV12-3 or TRBV12-4 and TRBJ2-5, with D unclear. V was shortened by 6 bases and J by 7 bases, with 9 bases between the two germline ends. This CDR3 has 11 amino acids. The CDR3 sequence: CASSNARTQYF. The DNA of the CDR3 is TGTGCCAGCAGCAATGCGAGGACCCAGTACTTC.

The CDR3 DNA reads TGCAGTGTCTCGGACAGCGAAACCTACGAGCAGTACTTC. This encodes CSVSDSETYEQYF. This sequence joins TRBV20-1 and TRBJ2-7; possibly TRBD1 for D (6 bases). Trimming left V 7 bases short and J 2 bases short, with 15 bases between. CDR1 and CDR2 from the germline V gene are DFQATT and SNEGSKA (reference sequence). The CDR3 totals 13 residues.

The rearrangement joins TRBV6-5 to TRBJ1-2; D remains ambiguous. The CDR3 covers 13 residues. In germline, CDR1 is MNHEY, CDR2 SVGAGI. V was shortened by 4 bases and J by 3 bases, with 9 bases between the two germline ends. CDR3 protein: CASSSGPHYGYTF. The CDR3 bases are TGTGCCAGCAGTTCCGGACCGCACTATGGCTACACCTTC.

The chain has TRBV7-2 and TRBJ2-7, with D possibly TRBD2 on 5 matching bases. This CDR3 is built from 14 residues. Trimming took off 5 bases at V and 0 bases at J, with 11 bases between the two ends. Germline-derived CDR1 and CDR2 are SGHTA and FQGNSA. CDR3 nucleotide sequence: TGTGCCAGCAGCGCCCCTACTAGCTCCTACGAGCAGTACTTC. This translates into CASSAPTSSYEQYF.

In its sample, this clonotype was seen a few times. This chain uses TRBV5-6 with TRBJ2-1; tentatively, D is TRBD1 or TRBD2 (6 bases each). This CDR3 is 12 amino acids long. CDR1 is SGHDT and CDR2 is YYEEEE in the germline V gene. V lost 0 bases to trimming and J lost 15 bases, with 13 bases between them. This chain's CDR3 is CASSLGGAQGFF. DNA of the CDR3: TGTGCCAGCAGCTTGGGGGGGGCCCAGGGGTTCTTC.